This T cell receptor (beta chain) was identified during a study of cytomegalovirus exposure and HLA in healthy donors. PCR used 60 Vbeta primers and 13 Jbeta primers. Generated by immunoSEQ multiplex PCR, the TCRdb table keeps only in-frame clones and is missing some. The sample shows just over 95,000 clones, around four fifths of them seen only once. The V gene lost 2 bases and the J gene lost 15 bases, with 17 bases spanning the gap. This CDR3 has 13 residues. Per germline, CDR1 SGHVS and CDR2 FQNEAQ. The origin of this receptor is a woman aged 40-49 years in good health and CMV-seropositive. The sequenced material came from PBMCs. V is TRBV7-8 and J is TRBJ2-1, with D possibly TRBD2 on 5 matching bases. The CDR3, as DNA: TGTGCCAGCAGCTTAAGGCTAGCAAGAGATCTGTTCTTC. Translating gives CASSLRLARDLFF.